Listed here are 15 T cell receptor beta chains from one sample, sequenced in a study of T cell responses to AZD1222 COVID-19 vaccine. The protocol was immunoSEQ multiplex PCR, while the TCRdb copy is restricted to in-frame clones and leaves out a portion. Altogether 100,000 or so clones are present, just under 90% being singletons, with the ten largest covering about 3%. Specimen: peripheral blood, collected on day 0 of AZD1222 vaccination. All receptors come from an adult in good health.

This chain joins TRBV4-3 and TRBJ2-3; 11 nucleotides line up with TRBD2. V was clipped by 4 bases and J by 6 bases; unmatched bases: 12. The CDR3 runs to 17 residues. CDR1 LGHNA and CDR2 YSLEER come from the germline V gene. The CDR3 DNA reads TGCGCCAGCAGCCTCACATTAGCGGGGGGGCGCGTGGATACGCAGTATTTT. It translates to CASSLTLAGGRVDTQYF.

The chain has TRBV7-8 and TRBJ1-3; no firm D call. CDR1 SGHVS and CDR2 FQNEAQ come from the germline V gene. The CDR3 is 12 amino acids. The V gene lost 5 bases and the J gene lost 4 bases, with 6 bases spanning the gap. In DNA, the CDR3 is TGTGCCAGCAGCCCTCAAGGAAACACCATATATTTT. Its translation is CASSPQGNTIYF.

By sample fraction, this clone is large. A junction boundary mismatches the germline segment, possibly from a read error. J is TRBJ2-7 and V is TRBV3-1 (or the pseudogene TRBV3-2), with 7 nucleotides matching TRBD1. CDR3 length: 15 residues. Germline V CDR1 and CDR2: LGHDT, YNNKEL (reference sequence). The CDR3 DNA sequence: TGTGCCAGCAGCCAAGAAGGGACAGCCCCCTACAAGCAGTACTTC. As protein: CASSQEGTAPYKQYF.

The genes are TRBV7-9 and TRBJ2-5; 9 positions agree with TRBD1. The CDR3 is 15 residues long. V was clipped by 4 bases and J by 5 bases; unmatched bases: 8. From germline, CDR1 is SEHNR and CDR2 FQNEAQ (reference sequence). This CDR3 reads CASSSWDRVGETQYF. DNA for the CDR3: TGTGCCAGCAGCTCATGGGACAGGGTTGGGGAGACCCAGTACTTC.

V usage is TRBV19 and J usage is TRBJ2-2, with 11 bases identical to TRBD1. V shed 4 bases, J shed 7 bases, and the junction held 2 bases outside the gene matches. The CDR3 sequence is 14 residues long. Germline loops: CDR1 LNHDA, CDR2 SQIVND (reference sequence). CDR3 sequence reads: CASSRTGGFGELFF. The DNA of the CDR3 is TGTGCCAGTAGTAGGACAGGGGGCTTCGGGGAGCTGTTTTTT. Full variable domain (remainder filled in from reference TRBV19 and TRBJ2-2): DGGITQSPKYLFRKEGQNVTLSCEQNLNHDAMYWYRQDPGQGLRLIYYSQIVNDFQKGDIAEGYSVSREKKESFPLTVTSAQKNPTAFYLCASSRTGGFGELFFGEGSRLTVL.

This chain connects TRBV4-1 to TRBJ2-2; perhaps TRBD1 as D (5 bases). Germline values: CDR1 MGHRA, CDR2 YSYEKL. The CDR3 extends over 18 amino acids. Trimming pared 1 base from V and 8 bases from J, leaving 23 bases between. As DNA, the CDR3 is TGCGCCAGCAGCCAAGGGTTCAATCAGGGATCGGTGGTGGGGGAGCTGTTTTTT. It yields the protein CASSQGFNQGSVVGELFF.

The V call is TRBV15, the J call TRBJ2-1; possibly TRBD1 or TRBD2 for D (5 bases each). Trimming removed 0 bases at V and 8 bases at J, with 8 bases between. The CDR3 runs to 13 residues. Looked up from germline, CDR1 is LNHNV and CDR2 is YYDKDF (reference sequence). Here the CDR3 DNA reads TGTGCCACCAGCAGAGATCGAGGGGATGAGCAGTTCTTC. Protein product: CATSRDRGDEQFF.

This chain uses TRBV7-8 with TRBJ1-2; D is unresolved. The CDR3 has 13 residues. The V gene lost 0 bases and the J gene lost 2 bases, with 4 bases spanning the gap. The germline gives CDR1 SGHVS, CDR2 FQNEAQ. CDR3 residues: CASSLAGNYGYTF. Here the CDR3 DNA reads TGTGCCAGCAGCTTAGCAGGGAACTATGGCTACACCTTC.

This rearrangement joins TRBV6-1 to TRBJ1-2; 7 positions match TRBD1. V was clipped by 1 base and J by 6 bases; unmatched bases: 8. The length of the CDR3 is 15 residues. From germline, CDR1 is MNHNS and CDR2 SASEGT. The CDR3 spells CASSEGGGASDGYTF. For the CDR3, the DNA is TGTGCCAGCAGTGAAGGAGGGGGCGCATCTGATGGCTACACCTTC.

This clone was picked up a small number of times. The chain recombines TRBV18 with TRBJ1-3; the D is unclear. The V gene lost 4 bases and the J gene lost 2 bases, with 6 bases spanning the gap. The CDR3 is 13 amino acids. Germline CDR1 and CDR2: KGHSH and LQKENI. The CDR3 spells CASSRTPGNTIYF. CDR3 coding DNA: TGTGCCAGCTCACGCACCCCTGGAAACACCATATATTTT.

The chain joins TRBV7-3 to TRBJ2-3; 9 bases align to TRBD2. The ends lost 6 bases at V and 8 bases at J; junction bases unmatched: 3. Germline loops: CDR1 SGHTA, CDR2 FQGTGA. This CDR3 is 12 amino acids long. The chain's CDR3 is CASSPSGVTQYF. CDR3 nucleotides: TGTGCCAGCAGTCCTAGCGGGGTTACGCAGTATTTT.

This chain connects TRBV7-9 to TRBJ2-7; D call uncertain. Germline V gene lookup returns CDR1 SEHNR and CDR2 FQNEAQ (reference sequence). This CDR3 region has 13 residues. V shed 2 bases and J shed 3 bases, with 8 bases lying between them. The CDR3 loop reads CASSLPSGYEQYF. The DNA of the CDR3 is TGTGCCAGCAGCTTACCATCGGGCTACGAGCAGTACTTC. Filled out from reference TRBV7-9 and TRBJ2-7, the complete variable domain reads DTGVSQNPRHKITKRGQNVTFRCDPISEHNRLYWYRQTLGQGPEFLTYFQNEAQLEKSRLLSDRFSAERPKGSFSTLEIQRTEQGDSAMYLCASSLPSGYEQYFGPGTRLTVT.

The CDR3 region has the DNA TGTGCCAGCAGCTTTGGGGGGCCCGGCCAATTTTCACCCCTCCACTTT. Translation gives CASSFGGPGQFSPLHF. The V gene is TRBV7-9, the J gene TRBJ1-6, with D tentatively TRBD1 (6 bases). Germline CDR1 reads SEHNR; CDR2 reads FQNEAQ (reference sequence). The CDR3 runs to 16 residues. Trimming shortened V by 3 bases and J by 9 bases, and 18 bases separated the two germline ends. The full variable domain, completed using reference TRBV7-9 and TRBJ1-6, is DTGVSQNPRHKITKRGQNVTFRCDPISEHNRLYWYRQTLGQGPEFLTYFQNEAQLEKSRLLSDRFSAERPKGSFSTLEIQRTEQGDSAMYLCASSFGGPGQFSPLHFGNGTRLTVT.

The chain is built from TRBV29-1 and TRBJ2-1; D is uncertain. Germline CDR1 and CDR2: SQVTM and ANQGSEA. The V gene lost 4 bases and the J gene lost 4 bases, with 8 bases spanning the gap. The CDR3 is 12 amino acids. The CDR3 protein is CSVVSHYNEQFF. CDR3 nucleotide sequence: TGCAGCGTTGTATCCCATTACAATGAGCAGTTCTTC.

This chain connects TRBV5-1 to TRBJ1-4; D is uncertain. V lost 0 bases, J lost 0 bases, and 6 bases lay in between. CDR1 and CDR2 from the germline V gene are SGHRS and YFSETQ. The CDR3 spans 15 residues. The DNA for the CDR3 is TGCGCCAGCAGCTTGGTAAACCCAACTAATGAAAAACTGTTTTTT. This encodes CASSLVNPTNEKLFF.